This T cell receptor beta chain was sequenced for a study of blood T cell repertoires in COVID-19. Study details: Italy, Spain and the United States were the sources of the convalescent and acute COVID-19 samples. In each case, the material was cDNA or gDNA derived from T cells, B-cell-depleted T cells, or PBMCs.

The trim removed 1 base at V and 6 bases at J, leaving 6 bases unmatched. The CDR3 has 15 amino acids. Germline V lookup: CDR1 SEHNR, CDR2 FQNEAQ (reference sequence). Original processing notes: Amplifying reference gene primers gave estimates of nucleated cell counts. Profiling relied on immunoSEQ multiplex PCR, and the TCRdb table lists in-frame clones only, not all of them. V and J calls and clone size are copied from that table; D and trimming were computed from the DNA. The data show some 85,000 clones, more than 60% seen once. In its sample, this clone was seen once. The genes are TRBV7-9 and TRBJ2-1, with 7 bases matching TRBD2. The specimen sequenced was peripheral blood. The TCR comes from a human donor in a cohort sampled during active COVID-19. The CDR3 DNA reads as TGTGCCAGCAGCTTAGGGGAGGGCGGGCTCAATGAGCAGTTCTTC. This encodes CASSLGEGGLNEQFF.